This T cell receptor beta chain was sequenced during a study of T cell clonality in common variable immunodeficiency. The study's findings and limits: T cell subpopulation sequencing would be needed to explain CVID clonality. CVID patient heterogeneity limited repertoire-clinical complication correlations. Fewer TCRbeta clones were shared among CVID subjects than controls. Common variable immunodeficiency TCR beta sequences reportedly had fewer deletions and N-nucleotide insertions.

Generated by immunoSEQ multiplex PCR, the TCRdb table keeps only in-frame clones and is missing some. The sample contains approximately 75,000 clones, none of them singletons. The junction had 8 bases not matched to a gene; V was cut back by 7 bases and J by 8 bases. Per germline, CDR1 SQVTM and CDR2 ANQGSEA. The CDR3 has 13 residues. In this sample, this clone turned up many times. Its target is unknown. Sequencing ends 3 residues short of the CDR3 end; the germline J gene provides the rest. This sequence joins TRBV29-1 and TRBJ1-4; 9 bases are shared with TRBD1. Sample: peripheral blood mononuclear cells. This sequence originates from a person aged 18 to 70 in good health. CDR3 residues: CSAVSQGAEKLFF. The sequenced part of the CDR3 DNA is TGCAGCGCAGTCTCACAGGGGGCGGAAAAA.